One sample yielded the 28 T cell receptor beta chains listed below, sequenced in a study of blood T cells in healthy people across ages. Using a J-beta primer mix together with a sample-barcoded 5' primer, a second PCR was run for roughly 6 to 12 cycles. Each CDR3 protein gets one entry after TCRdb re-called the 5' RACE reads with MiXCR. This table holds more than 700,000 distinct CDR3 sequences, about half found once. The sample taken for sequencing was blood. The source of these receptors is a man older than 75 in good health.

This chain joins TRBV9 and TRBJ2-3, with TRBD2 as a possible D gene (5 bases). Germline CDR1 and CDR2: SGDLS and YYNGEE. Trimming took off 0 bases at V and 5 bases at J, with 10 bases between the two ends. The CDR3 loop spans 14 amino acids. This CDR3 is CASSVEGVKDTQYF. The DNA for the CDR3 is TGTGCCAGCAGCGTAGAGGGAGTTAAAGATACGCAGTATTTT.

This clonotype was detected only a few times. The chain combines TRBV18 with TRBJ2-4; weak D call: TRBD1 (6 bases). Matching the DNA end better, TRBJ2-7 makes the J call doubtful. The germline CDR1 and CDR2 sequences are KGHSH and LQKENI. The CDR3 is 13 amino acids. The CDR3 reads CASSPRDNYEQYF. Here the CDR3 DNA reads TGTGCCAGCTCACCAAGGGACAACTACGAGCAGTACTTC.

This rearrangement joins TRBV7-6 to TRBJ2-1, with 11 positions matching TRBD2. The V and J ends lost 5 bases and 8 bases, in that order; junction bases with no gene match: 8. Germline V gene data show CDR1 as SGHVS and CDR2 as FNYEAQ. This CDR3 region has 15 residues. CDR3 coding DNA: TGTGCCAGCAGCGATCCTAGCGGGAGGTCCCATGAGCAGTTCTTC. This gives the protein CASSDPSGRSHEQFF.

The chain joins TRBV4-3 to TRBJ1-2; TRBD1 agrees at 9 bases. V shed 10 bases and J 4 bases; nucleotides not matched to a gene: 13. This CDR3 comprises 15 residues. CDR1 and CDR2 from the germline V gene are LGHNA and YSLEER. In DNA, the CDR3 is TGCGCCAATAGGGGGTCCGGGACAGGGTCCTATGGCTACACCTTC. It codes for CANRGSGTGSYGYTF.

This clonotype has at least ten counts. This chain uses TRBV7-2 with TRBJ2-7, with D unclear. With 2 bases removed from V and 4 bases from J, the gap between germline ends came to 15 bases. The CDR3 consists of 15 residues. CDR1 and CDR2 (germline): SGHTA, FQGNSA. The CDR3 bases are TGTGCCAGCAGCTTACAGAGTGGGTCGCTATACGAGCAGTACTTC. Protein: CASSLQSGSLYEQYF.

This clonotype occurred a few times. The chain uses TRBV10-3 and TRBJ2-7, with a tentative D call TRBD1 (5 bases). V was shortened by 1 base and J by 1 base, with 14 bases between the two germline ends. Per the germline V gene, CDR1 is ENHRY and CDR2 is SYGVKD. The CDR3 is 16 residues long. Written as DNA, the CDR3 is TGTGCCATCAGTGAGTTAGGGTGGGGCCGGTCCTACGAGCAGTACTTC. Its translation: CAISELGWGRSYEQYF.

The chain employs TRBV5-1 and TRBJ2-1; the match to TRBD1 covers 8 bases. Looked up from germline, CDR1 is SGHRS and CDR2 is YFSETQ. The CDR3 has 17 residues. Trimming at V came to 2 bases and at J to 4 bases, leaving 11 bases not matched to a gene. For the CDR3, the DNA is TGCGCCAGCAGCTTTTTGGGATCGACAGGGGTTTACAATGAGCAGTTCTTC. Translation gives CASSFLGSTGVYNEQFF.

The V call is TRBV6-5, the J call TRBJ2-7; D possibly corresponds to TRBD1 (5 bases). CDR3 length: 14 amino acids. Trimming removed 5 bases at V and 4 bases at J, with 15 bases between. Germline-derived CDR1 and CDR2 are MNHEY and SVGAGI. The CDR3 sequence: CASSASPGPYEQYF. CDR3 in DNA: TGTGCCAGCAGTGCCTCTCCAGGGCCATACGAGCAGTACTTC.

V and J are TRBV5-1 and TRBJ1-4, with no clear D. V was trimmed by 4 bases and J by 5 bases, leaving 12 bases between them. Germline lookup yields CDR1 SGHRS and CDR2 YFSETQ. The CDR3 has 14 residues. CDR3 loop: CASSPTPVNEKLFF. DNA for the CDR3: TGCGCCAGCAGCCCCACCCCGGTCAATGAAAAACTGTTTTTT.

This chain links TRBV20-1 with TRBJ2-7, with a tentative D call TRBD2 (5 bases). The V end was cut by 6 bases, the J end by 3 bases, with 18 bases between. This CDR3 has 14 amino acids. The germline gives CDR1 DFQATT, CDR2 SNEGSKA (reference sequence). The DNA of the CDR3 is TGCAGTGCAAGCGCCGGGATCGTAAGCTACGAGCAGTACTTC. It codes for CSASAGIVSYEQYF.

The CDR3 spells CASSMDSSDTQYF. CDR3 nucleotides: TGTGCCAGCAGCATGGACAGTTCAGATACGCAGTATTTT. The genes are TRBV5-6 and TRBJ2-3, with D possibly TRBD1 on 6 matching bases. Germline lookup yields CDR1 SGHDT and CDR2 YYEEEE. The germline V and J ends were trimmed by 4 bases and 4 bases, with 10 bases remaining between them. There are 13 residues in the CDR3.

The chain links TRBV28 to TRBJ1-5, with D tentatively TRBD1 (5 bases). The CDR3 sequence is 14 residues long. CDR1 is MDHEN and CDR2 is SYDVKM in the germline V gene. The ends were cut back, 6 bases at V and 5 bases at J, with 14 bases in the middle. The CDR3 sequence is CASRAGPNYQPQHF. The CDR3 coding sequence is TGTGCCAGCAGGGCGGGACCGAACTATCAGCCCCAGCATTTT.

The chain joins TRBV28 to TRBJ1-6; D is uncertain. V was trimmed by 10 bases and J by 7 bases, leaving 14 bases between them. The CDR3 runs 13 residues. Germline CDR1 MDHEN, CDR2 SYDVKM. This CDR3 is CAIQTLRNSPLHF. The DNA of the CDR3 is TGTGCCATTCAGACACTGAGGAATTCACCCCTCCACTTT.

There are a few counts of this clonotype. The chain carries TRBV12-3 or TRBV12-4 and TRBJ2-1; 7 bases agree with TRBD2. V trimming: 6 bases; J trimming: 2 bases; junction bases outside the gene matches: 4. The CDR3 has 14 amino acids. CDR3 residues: CASRGGTAYNEQFF. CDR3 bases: TGTGCCAGCAGGGGAGGGACCGCCTACAATGAGCAGTTCTTC.

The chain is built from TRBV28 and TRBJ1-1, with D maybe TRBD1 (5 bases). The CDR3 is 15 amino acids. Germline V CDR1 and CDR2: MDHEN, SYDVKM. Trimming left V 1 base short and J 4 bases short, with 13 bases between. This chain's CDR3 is CASSLYAGQGTEAFF. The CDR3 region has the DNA TGTGCCAGCAGTTTATATGCAGGCCAGGGCACTGAAGCTTTCTTT.

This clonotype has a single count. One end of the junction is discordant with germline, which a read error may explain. CDR3 in DNA: TGTGTCAGCATCCCGGGACAGGGCAACTATGGTTACACCTTC. This encodes CVSIPGQGNYGYTF. The V gene is TRBV28, the J gene TRBJ1-2; 9 bases are shared with TRBD1. This CDR3 is built from 14 residues. Germline CDR1 and CDR2: MDHEN and SYDVKM.

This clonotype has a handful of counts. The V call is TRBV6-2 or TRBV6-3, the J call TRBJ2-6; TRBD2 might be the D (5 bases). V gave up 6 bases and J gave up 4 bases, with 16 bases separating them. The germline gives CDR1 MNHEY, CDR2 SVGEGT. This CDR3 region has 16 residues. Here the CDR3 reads CASRRAGWTGANVLTF. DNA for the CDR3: TGTGCCAGCAGGAGGGCAGGCTGGACCGGGGCCAACGTCCTGACTTTC.

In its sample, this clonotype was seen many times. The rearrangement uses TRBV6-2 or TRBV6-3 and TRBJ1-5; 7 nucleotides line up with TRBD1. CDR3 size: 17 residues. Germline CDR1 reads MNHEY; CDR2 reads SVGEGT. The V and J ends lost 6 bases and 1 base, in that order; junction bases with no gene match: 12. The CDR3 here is CASSPDREPISNQPQHF. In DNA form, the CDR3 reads TGTGCCAGCAGCCCCGACAGGGAACCGATAAGCAATCAGCCCCAGCATTTT.

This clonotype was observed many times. CDR3 DNA sequence: TGCAGTGCTAGAGATGGGACTAGCGGGAGGGAAAATGAGCAGTACTTC. It yields the protein CSARDGTSGRENEQYF. This rearrangement joins TRBV20-1 to TRBJ2-7; 16 bases are shared with TRBD2. V was clipped by 0 bases and J by 7 bases; unmatched bases: 6. The CDR3 totals 16 residues. Per the germline V gene, CDR1 is DFQATT and CDR2 is SNEGSKA (reference sequence).

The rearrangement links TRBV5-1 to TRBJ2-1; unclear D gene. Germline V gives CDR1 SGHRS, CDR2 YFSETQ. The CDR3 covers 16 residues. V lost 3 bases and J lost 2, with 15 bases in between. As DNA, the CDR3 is TGCGCCAGCAGCTCGTCCGCTGGATCTCCCTACAATGAGCAGTTCTTC. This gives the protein CASSSSAGSPYNEQFF.

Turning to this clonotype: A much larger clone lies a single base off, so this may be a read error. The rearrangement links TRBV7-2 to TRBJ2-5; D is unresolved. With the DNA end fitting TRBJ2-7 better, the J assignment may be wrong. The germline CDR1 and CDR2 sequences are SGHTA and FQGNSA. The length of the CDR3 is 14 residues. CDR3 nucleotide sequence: TGTGCCAGCAGCTTAAGGAGTGCAGGCGTCGAGCAGTACTTC. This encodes CASSLRSAGVEQYF.

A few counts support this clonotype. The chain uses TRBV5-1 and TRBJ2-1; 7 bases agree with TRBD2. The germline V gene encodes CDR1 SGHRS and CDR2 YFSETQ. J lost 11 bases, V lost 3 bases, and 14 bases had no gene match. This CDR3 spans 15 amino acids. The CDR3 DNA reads TGCGCCAGCAGCTCCACTAGCGCAACTTTGTCCAAGCAGTTCTTC. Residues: CASSSTSATLSKQFF.

The CDR3 protein is CASRPGQGAQDTQYF. The CDR3 DNA reads TGTGCCAGTAGACCAGGACAGGGGGCCCAAGATACGCAGTATTTT. V is TRBV19 and J is TRBJ2-3; 11 bases match TRBD1. Unmatched junction bases numbered 7, after V lost 6 bases and J lost 5 bases. This CDR3 has 15 amino acids. The germline V gene has CDR1 LNHDA and CDR2 SQIVND (reference sequence).

CDR3 nucleotide sequence: TGTGCCAGCAGTCCAGCGGTAGGGGCTACCAGCTACGAGCAGTACTTC. This codes for CASSPAVGATSYEQYF. V and J are TRBV12-3 or TRBV12-4 and TRBJ2-7; D could derive from TRBD1 or TRBD2 (5 bases each). The V end was cut by 5 bases, the J end by 3 bases, with 20 bases between. The CDR3 runs to 16 residues.

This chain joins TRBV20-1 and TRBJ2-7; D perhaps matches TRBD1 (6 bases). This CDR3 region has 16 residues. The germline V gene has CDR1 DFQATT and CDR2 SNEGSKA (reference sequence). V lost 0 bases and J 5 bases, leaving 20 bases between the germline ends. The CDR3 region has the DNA TGCAGTGCTAGAGATGACGGACAACAGGGTATCGACGAGCAGTACTTC. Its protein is CSARDDGQQGIDEQYF.

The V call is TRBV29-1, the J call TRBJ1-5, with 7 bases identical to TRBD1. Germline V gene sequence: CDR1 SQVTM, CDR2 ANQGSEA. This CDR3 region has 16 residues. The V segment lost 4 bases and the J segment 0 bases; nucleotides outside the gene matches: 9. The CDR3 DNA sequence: TGCAGCGTTGTAAGGGGGCCGAGAGATAGCAATCAGCCCCAGCATTTT. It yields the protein CSVVRGPRDSNQPQHF. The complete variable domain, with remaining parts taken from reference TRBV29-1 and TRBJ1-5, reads SAVISQKPSRDICQRGTSLTIQCQVDSQVTMMFWYRQQPGQSLTLIATANQGSEATYESGFVIDKFPISRPNLTFSTLTVSNMSPEDSSIYLCSVVRGPRDSNQPQHFGDGTRLSIL.

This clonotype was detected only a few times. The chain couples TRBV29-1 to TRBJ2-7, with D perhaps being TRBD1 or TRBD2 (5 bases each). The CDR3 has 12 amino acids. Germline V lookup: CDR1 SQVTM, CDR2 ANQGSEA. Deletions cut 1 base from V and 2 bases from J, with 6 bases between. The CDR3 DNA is TGCAGCGTTGAAGGGGACCCCTACGAGCAGTACTTC. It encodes CSVEGDPYEQYF.

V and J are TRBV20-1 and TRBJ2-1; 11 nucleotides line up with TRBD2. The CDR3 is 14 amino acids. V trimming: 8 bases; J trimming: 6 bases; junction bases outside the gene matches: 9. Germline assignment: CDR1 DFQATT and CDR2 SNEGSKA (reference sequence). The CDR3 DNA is TGCAGTTTTCTACTAGCGGGAGTATCCAATGAGCAGTTCTTC. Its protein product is CSFLLAGVSNEQFF.